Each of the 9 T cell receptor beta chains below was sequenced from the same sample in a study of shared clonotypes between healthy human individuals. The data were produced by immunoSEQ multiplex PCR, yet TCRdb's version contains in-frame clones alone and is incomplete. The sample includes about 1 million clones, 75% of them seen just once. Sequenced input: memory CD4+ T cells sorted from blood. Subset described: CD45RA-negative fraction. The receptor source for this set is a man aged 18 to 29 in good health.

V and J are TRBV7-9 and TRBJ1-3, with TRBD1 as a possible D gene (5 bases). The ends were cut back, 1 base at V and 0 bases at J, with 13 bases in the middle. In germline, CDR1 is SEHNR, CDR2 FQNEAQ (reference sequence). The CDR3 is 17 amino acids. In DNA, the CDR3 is TGTGCCAGCAGCTTAGGGGGCCCGAATAACTCTGGAAACACCATATATTTT. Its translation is CASSLGGPNNSGNTIYF.

The CDR3 sequence: CAIGGSKGNSPLHF. For the CDR3, the DNA is TGTGCCATCGGTGGAAGTAAAGGGAATTCACCCCTCCACTTT. This sequence joins TRBV10-3 and TRBJ1-6; D unclear. The CDR3 spans 14 residues. Germline V CDR1 and CDR2: ENHRY, SYGVKD. V was cut by 8 bases and J by 7 bases, with 15 bases left in between.

This CDR3 reads CASSVTSGRRNEQFF. The CDR3, as DNA: TGTGCCAGCAGCGTAACTAGCGGGAGGCGGAATGAGCAGTTCTTC. The J gene is TRBJ2-1, the V gene TRBV9, with 12 bases matching TRBD2. Germline V CDR1 and CDR2: SGDLS, YYNGEE. V shed 1 base and J 7 bases; nucleotides not matched to a gene: 3. The CDR3 spans 15 residues.

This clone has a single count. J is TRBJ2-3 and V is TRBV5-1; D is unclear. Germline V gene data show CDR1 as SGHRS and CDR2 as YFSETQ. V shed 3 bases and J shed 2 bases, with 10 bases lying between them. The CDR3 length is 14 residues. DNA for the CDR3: TGCGCCAGCAGCTCCGACTCCTACACAGATACGCAGTATTTT. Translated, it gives CASSSDSYTDTQYF.

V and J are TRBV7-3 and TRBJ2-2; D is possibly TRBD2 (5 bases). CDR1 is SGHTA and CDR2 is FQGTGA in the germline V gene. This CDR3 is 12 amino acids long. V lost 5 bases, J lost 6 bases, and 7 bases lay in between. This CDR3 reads CASSTGAGELFF. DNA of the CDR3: TGTGCCAGCAGCACCGGGGCCGGGGAGCTGTTTTTT. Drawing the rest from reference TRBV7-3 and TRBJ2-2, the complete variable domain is GAGVSQTPSNKVTEKGKYVELRCDPISGHTALYWYRQSLGQGPEFLIYFQGTGAADDSGLPNDRFFAVRPEGSVSTLKIQRTERGDSAVYLCASSTGAGELFFGEGSRLTVL.

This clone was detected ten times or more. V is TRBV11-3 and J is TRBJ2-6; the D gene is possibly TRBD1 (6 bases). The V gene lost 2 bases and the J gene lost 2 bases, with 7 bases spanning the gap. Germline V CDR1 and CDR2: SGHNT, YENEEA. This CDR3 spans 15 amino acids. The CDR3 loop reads CASSLTGTGANVLTF. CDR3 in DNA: TGTGCCAGCAGCTTAACAGGGACTGGGGCCAACGTCCTGACTTTC.

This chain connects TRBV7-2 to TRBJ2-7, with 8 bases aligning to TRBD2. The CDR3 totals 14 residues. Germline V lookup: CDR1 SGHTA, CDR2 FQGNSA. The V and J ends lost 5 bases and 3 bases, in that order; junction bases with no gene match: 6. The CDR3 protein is CASSPRTSLYEQYF. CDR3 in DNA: TGTGCCAGCAGCCCGCGGACTAGCCTCTACGAGCAGTACTTC.

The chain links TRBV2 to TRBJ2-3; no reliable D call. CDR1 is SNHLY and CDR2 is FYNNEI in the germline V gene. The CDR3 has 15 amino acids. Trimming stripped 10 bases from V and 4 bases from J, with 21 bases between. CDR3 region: CAKSLKTRASDTQYF. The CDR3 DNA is TGTGCCAAATCTCTCAAGACTCGCGCGTCAGATACGCAGTATTTT.

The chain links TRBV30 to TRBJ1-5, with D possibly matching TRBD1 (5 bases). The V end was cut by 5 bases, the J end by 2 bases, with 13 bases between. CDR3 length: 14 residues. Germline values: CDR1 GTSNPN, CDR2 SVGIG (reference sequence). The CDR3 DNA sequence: TGTGCCTGGGGACCCGGGACGCGCAATCAGCCCCAGCATTTT. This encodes CAWGPGTRNQPQHF. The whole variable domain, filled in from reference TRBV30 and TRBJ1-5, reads SQTIHQWPATLVQPVGSPLSLECTVEGTSNPNLYWYRQAAGRGLQLLFYSVGIGQISSEVPQNLSASRPQDRQFILSSKKLLLSDSGFYLCAWGPGTRNQPQHFGDGTRLSIL.